This TCR beta chain was recovered during a study of T cells in Graves' hyperthyroidism and ophthalmopathy. Under 3 months was the duration of disease in ophthalmopathy patients, who also had a Clinical Activity Score of at least 3 and a NOSPECS grade of at least 4. Fresh peripheral blood, under 11 ml, yielded the PBMCs. The CDR3 loop spans 13 amino acids. The trim removed 4 bases at V and 2 bases at J, leaving 3 bases unmatched. Germline values: CDR1 SQVTM, CDR2 ANQGSEA. TCR beta CDR3 region amplification was performed from RNA transcripts. TCR CDR3 underwent first-round RT-PCR with the HTBI primer set. MiXCR was run by TCRdb on the multiplex PCR reads, yielding one entry per CDR3 protein. The sample shows about 590,000 distinct CDR3 sequences, 14% of them seen only once. This clonotype was seen more than once but under ten times.

The chain couples TRBV29-1 to TRBJ2-7, with TRBD1 matching 9 bases. The sequencing input was blood. The source of this sequence is a woman aged 18-29 years with Graves' ophthalmopathy. CDR3 in amino acids: CSVGGQGPYEQYF. The CDR3 DNA sequence: TGCAGCGTTGGGGGACAGGGACCCTACGAGCAGTACTTC.